The 26 T cell receptor beta chains below all came from one sample that was sequenced in a study of blood T cell repertoires in COVID-19. The method was immunoSEQ multiplex PCR; TCRdb's version includes in-frame clones alone and lacks a portion of them. This sample yields approximately 47,000 clones, of which 85% to 90% are seen a single time; almost 6% belongs to the top ten. The sample taken for sequencing was peripheral blood. These receptors originate from a woman aged 55-69 years with acute or convalescent COVID-19.

V and J are TRBV19 and TRBJ1-2; D remains unclear. Trimming removed 8 bases at V and 4 bases at J, with 11 bases between. Germline-derived CDR1 and CDR2 are LNHDA and SQIVND (reference sequence). This CDR3 contains 12 residues. The CDR3 nucleotides read TGTGCCAGTGGGGAGCCCTCCTATGGCTACACCTTC. Its translation: CASGEPSYGYTF.

The count of this clone is one. The V gene is TRBV6-2 or TRBV6-3, the J gene TRBJ2-5, with TRBD2 matching 11 bases. CDR3 length equals 20 residues. The V gene end was trimmed by 1 base and the J gene end by 2 bases; junction bases not matched to a gene: 15. CDR1 is MNHEY and CDR2 is SVGEGT in the germline V gene. CDR3 DNA: TGTGCCAGCAGTTACTACAAAGGACTAGCGGGTCCCTGGGGACAAGAGACCCAGTACTTC. It codes for CASSYYKGLAGPWGQETQYF.

The genes are TRBV19 and TRBJ2-5, with 9 nucleotides matching TRBD1. Germline trimming cut 5 bases from V and 10 bases from J; bases unmatched to any gene: 11. Germline V gene data show CDR1 as LNHDA and CDR2 as SQIVND (reference sequence). The CDR3 covers 14 residues. CDR3 residues: CASSLTSDRGNQYF. CDR3 bases: TGTGCCAGTAGTCTCACGTCGGACAGGGGTAACCAGTACTTC.

This rearrangement joins TRBV10-3 to TRBJ1-1, with D perhaps TRBD1 (5 bases). Per germline, CDR1 ENHRY and CDR2 SYGVKD. This CDR3 is built from 14 residues. With 3 bases removed from V and 1 base from J, the gap between germline ends came to 9 bases. CDR3 in amino acids: CAISDRGGNTEAFF. The CDR3 nucleotides are TGTGCCATCAGTGACCGGGGGGGGAACACTGAAGCTTTCTTT.

A few counts support this clone. This sequence joins TRBV7-2 and TRBJ2-7; 10 bases line up with TRBD2. Germline CDR1 SGHTA, CDR2 FQGNSA. This CDR3 is built from 16 residues. Trimming removed 3 bases from V and 6 bases from J; junction bases left unmatched: 11. DNA for the CDR3: TGTGCCAGCAGCTTGGGAGGGGCACTAGCGGGAATCGAGCAGTACTTC. It codes for CASSLGGALAGIEQYF.

This sequence joins TRBV27 and TRBJ1-2; 9 bases map to TRBD1. Trimming removed 5 bases from V and 0 bases from J; junction bases left unmatched: 4. This CDR3 spans 15 amino acids. Per germline, CDR1 MNHEY and CDR2 SMNVEV (reference sequence). For the CDR3, the DNA is TGTGCCAGCAGTCTACAGGGGGCAACTAACTATGGCTACACCTTC. Its translation: CASSLQGATNYGYTF.

A single count supports this clone. The chain links TRBV5-5 to TRBJ2-2, with D maybe TRBD1 (5 bases). The CDR3 spans 13 residues. V lost 2 bases and J lost 6, with 8 bases in between. Germline CDR1 is SGHKS and CDR2 is YYEKEE (reference sequence). CDR3 DNA: TGTGCCAGCAGCTTAGGGGAAGCCGGGGAGCTGTTTTTT. Translated: CASSLGEAGELFF.

The DNA for the CDR3 is TGTGCCAGCAGCACCCGACAGGGTTATGAGCAGTTCTTC. Translation: CASSTRQGYEQFF. The rearrangement links TRBV13 to TRBJ2-1; 7 positions agree with TRBD1. The CDR3 covers 13 residues. Germline loops: CDR1 PRHDT, CDR2 FYEKMQ (reference sequence). The J segment lost 8 bases and the V segment lost 5 bases, leaving 6 bases of the junction unmatched.

The V gene is TRBV19, the J gene TRBJ2-7, with 10 bases that match TRBD2. From germline, CDR1 is LNHDA and CDR2 SQIVND (reference sequence). The CDR3 has 13 amino acids. J gave up 7 bases and V 3 bases, and 3 bases lay outside the gene matches. In DNA, the CDR3 is TGTGCCAGTAGTATTGGGACTAGCGCGGAGCAGTACTTC. It translates to CASSIGTSAEQYF.

This rearrangement joins TRBV19 to TRBJ2-2; 12 nucleotides line up with TRBD2. Germline lookup yields CDR1 LNHDA and CDR2 SQIVND (reference sequence). Germline trimming cut 6 bases from V and 7 bases from J; bases unmatched to any gene: 9. CDR3 size: 16 residues. CDR3 sequence: CASSHRLAGVGGELFF. The CDR3 coding sequence is TGTGCCAGTAGCCACCGACTAGCGGGAGTAGGCGGGGAGCTGTTTTTT.

As regards this clone: The junction and the germline gene differ at one end; a read error may be behind it. V gene TRBV6-4 combines with J gene TRBJ1-1; 12 nucleotides align to TRBD1. The CDR3 runs 19 residues. CDR1 is MRHNA, CDR2 SNTAGT, per germline. CDR3 nucleotide sequence: TGTGCCAGGAGTGACCCGGGACAGGGGGCTACCACTATGAACACTGAAGCTTTCTTT. It specifies CARSDPGQGATTMNTEAFF.

The chain joins TRBV12-5 to TRBJ1-1, with 10 bases matching TRBD1. The germline gives CDR1 LGHNT, CDR2 FRNRAP. J was trimmed by 4 bases and V by 1 base; bases with no gene match: 3. The CDR3 is made up of 15 amino acids. As DNA, the CDR3 is TGTGCTAGTGGTTTGGCGACAGGGGGCGGCACTGAAGCTTTCTTT. Its protein product is CASGLATGGGTEAFF.

The gene calls are TRBV27 and TRBJ2-7; 8 bases map to TRBD2. Germline CDR1 is MNHEY and CDR2 is SMNVEV (reference sequence). The CDR3 has 14 residues. The J segment lost 7 bases and the V segment lost 11 bases, leaving 16 bases of the junction unmatched. As DNA, the CDR3 is TGTGCCTCAAGAGGAGCGGGGGTTAGGGGGGAGCAGTACTTC. Translation: CASRGAGVRGEQYF.

The V and J genes are TRBV5-1 and TRBJ1-5; no definite D call. Trimming stripped 2 bases from V and 7 bases from J, with 10 bases between. The length of the CDR3 is 13 residues. Germline assignment: CDR1 SGHRS and CDR2 YFSETQ. The CDR3 loop is CASSLEGWQPQHF. The CDR3 region has the DNA TGCGCCAGCAGCTTAGAGGGTTGGCAGCCCCAGCATTTT. Full variable domain (outside the CDR3, taken from reference TRBV5-1 and TRBJ1-5): KAGVTQTPRYLIKTRGQQVTLSCSPISGHRSVSWYQQTPGQGLQFLFEYFSETQRNKGNFPGRFSGRQFSNSRSEMNVSTLELGDSALYLCASSLEGWQPQHFGDGTRLSIL.

About this clone itself: The junction does not match germline at one end; this may be a read error. This chain uses TRBV7-7 with TRBJ2-1; 7 bases map to TRBD1. There are 13 residues in the CDR3. Germline V lookup: CDR1 SSHAT, CDR2 FNYEAQ (reference sequence). The CDR3 loop reads CASSPTGSNEQFF. CDR3 DNA: TGTGCTAGCAGTCCGACAGGGAGCAATGAGCAGTTCTTC.

V and J are TRBV11-1 and TRBJ2-2, with D tentatively TRBD1 (5 bases). The CDR3 runs 14 residues. Germline lookup yields CDR1 SGHAT and CDR2 FQDESV (reference sequence). Trimming cost V 3 bases and J 3 bases, with 8 bases left between them. The chain's CDR3 is CASSFTGDTGELFF. The CDR3, as DNA: TGTGCCAGCAGCTTTACAGGAGACACCGGGGAGCTGTTTTTT.

The gene calls are TRBV9 and TRBJ1-6; D remains ambiguous. The CDR3 is 13 amino acids. Germline CDR1 is SGDLS and CDR2 is YYNGEE. V lost 3 bases, J lost 11 bases, and 12 bases lay in between. The CDR3 DNA reads TGTGCCAGCAGCGCACTGTTATCGACACCCCTCCACTTT. Translated, it gives CASSALLSTPLHF.

The chain is built from TRBV3-1 (or the pseudogene TRBV3-2) and TRBJ1-1; D gene ambiguous. V was cut by 4 bases and J by 7 bases, with 10 bases left in between. This CDR3 is built from 12 residues. CDR1 LGHDT and CDR2 YNNKEL come from the germline V gene (reference sequence). CDR3: CASSPQSGEAFF. The CDR3 DNA reads TGTGCCAGCAGCCCACAGAGCGGTGAAGCTTTCTTT.

This rearrangement joins TRBV6-5 to TRBJ1-2, with a possible D match to TRBD1 (6 bases). The CDR3 runs 15 residues. Trimming cost V 0 bases and J 8 bases, with 16 bases left between them. Germline V gene sequence: CDR1 MNHEY, CDR2 SVGAGI. The DNA of the CDR3 is TGTGCCAGCAGTTACTCACCCCCCACAGGGAAAGGCTACACCTTC. Translating it yields CASSYSPPTGKGYTF.

This chain links TRBV10-3 with TRBJ2-5; 9 positions match TRBD1. The germline V gene has CDR1 ENHRY and CDR2 SYGVKD. V shed 2 bases and J 1 base; nucleotides not matched to a gene: 5. The length of the CDR3 is 16 residues. In DNA, the CDR3 is TGTGCCATCAGTGAGAGAGGGACAGGGACCCAAGAGACCCAGTACTTC. Translated, it gives CAISERGTGTQETQYF.

The rearrangement uses TRBV18 and TRBJ2-2; D is unresolved. The CDR3 is made up of 13 amino acids. With 3 bases removed from V and 6 bases from J, the gap between germline ends came to 8 bases. Germline V gene lookup returns CDR1 KGHSH and CDR2 LQKENI. CDR3 nucleotides: TGTGCCAGCTCACCCCCCGGGTCCGGGGAGCTGTTTTTT. The encoded protein is CASSPPGSGELFF.

This clone has just a few counts. The rearrangement uses TRBV6-5 and TRBJ2-1; D might be TRBD2 (6 bases). This CDR3 is built from 14 residues. Per germline, CDR1 MNHEY and CDR2 SVGAGI. V lost 4 bases, J lost 14 bases, and 21 bases lay in between. This CDR3 reads CASSSNHGGKREFF. The DNA of the CDR3 is TGTGCCAGCAGTTCCAATCACGGGGGTAAGAGGGAGTTCTTC.

The chain links TRBV7-8 to TRBJ1-1; TRBD1 matches 7 bases. V gave up 5 bases and J gave up 1 base; unmatched junction bases: 4. The CDR3 covers 14 residues. Per the germline V gene, CDR1 is SGHVS and CDR2 is FQNEAQ. DNA of the CDR3: TGTGCCAGCAGCACAGGGGTCGCGAACACTGAAGCTTTCTTT. It codes for CASSTGVANTEAFF.

This chain links TRBV6-2 or TRBV6-3 with TRBJ1-1, with D tentatively TRBD1 (5 bases). V lost 2 bases and J 1 base, leaving 14 bases between the germline ends. The CDR3 runs to 16 residues. From germline, CDR1 is MNHEY and CDR2 SVGEGT. The CDR3: CASSYVQGGTNTEAFF. In DNA form, the CDR3 reads TGTGCCAGCAGTTACGTGCAGGGCGGGACGAACACTGAAGCTTTCTTT.

This chain connects TRBV5-1 to TRBJ2-5; 8 nucleotides align to TRBD2. The CDR3 sequence is 16 residues long. Germline V gives CDR1 SGHRS, CDR2 YFSETQ. V was clipped by 4 bases and J by 2 bases; unmatched bases: 10. CDR3 sequence: CASSTRGSGVQETQYF. The DNA for the CDR3 is TGCGCCAGCAGCACCCGGGGTAGCGGGGTACAAGAGACCCAGTACTTC. The full variable domain, its missing parts supplied by reference TRBV5-1 and TRBJ2-5, is KAGVTQTPRYLIKTRGQQVTLSCSPISGHRSVSWYQQTPGQGLQFLFEYFSETQRNKGNFPGRFSGRQFSNSRSEMNVSTLELGDSALYLCASSTRGSGVQETQYFGPGTRLLVL.

The chain links TRBV15 to TRBJ2-7; 10 positions match TRBD1. The germline CDR1 and CDR2 sequences are LNHNV and YYDKDF (reference sequence). CDR3 length equals 16 residues. V lost 0 bases, J lost 9 bases, and 11 bases stayed unmatched. Here the CDR3 reads CATSRDLETGGKGQYF. CDR3 in DNA: TGTGCCACCAGCAGAGATCTCGAGACAGGGGGCAAGGGGCAGTACTTC.